Listed below are T cell receptor beta chains from one sample, sequenced in a study of CD8+ T cells in alopecia areata. Sequencing used immunoSEQ multiplex PCR; TCRdb keeps in-frame clones, though not all of them. The sample carries more than 12,000 clones, 45% to 60% recorded once. The sequencing used skin, collected at week 0. The receptors originated from a human donor with alopecia areata. Each CDR3 is given without its conserved first and last residue. A D gene is named only where the DNA matches it firmly.

CDR3,J,V,D
ASSPTGGRSEKLF,TRBJ1-4,TRBV28,TRBD1
ASSLEGGMNTEAF,TRBJ1-1,TRBV5-4,TRBD1
ASSVTANTEAF,TRBJ1-1,TRBV19,NA
ASSQDYLGASGYT,TRBJ1-2,TRBV4-3,NA
ASSPGAGSGYT,TRBJ1-2,TRBV7-4,NA
ATSSDRIYEQY,TRBJ2-7,TRBV15,NA
ASSQAGGFYNEQF,TRBJ2-1,TRBV4-1,TRBD2
ASSLGSAGGGEQF,TRBJ2-1,TRBV5-4,TRBD2
ASSQASGPDTDTQY,TRBJ2-3,TRBV4-1,NA
ASSPWTGYGYT,TRBJ1-2,TRBV4-3,NA
ASRTTVKGSWTEAF,TRBJ1-1,TRBV28,NA
ASSPADTEAF,TRBJ1-1,TRBV7-9,NA
ASSLSLAGQGYT,TRBJ1-2,TRBV28,NA
ASSELGQDGGEQF,TRBJ2-1,TRBV6-1,TRBD1
ASSLGQGIYEQY,TRBJ2-7,TRBV18,TRBD1
ASSFDTSGANVLT,TRBJ2-6,TRBV5-1,NA
ATSRDRGTEAF,TRBJ1-1,TRBV15,NA
ASRGQGLGEQY,TRBJ2-7,TRBV28,NA
ASSFAFSYEQY,TRBJ2-7,TRBV27,NA
ASSLQTGVMNTEAF,TRBJ1-1,TRBV4-2,TRBD1
ASSQESRSDQPQH,TRBJ1-5,TRBV4-1,NA
ASSGTGRGYT,TRBJ1-2,TRBV6-5,TRBD1
ATGARVGQPQH,TRBJ1-5,TRBV15,NA
ASRKGQAGGYT,TRBJ1-2,TRBV28,NA
ASSRQGAAETQY,TRBJ2-5,TRBV5-4,TRBD1
ASSGLGGAGPREQF,TRBJ2-1,TRBV7-2,NA
ASSRRGATDTQY,TRBJ2-3,TRBV7-9,NA